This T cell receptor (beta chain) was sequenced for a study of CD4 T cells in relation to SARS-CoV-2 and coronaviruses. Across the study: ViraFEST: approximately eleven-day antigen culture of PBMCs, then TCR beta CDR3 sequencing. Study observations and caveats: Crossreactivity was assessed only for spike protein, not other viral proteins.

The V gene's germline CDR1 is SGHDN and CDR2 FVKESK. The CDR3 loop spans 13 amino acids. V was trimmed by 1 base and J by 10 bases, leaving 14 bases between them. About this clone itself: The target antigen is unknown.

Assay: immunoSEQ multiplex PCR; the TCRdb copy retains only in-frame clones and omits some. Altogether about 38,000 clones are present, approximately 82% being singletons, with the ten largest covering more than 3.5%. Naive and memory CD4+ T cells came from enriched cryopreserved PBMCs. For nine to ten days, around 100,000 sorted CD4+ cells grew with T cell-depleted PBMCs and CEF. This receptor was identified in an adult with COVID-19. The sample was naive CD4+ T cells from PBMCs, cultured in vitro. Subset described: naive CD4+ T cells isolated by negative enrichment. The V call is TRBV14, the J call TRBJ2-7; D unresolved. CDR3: CASSQAWARRQYF. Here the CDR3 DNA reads TGTGCCAGCAGCCAAGCCTGGGCGCGACGCCAGTACTTC.